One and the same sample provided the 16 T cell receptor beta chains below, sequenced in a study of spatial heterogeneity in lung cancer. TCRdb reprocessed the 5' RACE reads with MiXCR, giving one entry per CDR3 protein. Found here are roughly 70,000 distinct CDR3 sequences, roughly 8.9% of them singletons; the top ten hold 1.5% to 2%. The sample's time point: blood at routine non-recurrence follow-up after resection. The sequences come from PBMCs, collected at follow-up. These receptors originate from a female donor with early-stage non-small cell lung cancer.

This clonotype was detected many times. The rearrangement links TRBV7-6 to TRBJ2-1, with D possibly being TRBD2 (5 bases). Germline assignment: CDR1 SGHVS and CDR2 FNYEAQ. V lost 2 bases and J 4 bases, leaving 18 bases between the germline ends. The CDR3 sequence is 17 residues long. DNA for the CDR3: TGTGCCAGCAGCTTAAATCCGAGGACTGGCTTATACAATGAGCAGTTCTTC. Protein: CASSLNPRTGLYNEQFF.

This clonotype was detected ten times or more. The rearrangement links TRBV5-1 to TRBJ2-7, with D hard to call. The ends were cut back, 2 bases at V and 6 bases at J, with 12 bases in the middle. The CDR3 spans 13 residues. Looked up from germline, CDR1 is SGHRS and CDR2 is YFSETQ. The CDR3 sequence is CASSFGVGVEQYF. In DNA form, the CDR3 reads TGCGCCAGCAGCTTTGGGGTCGGAGTCGAGCAGTACTTC.

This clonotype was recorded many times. The CDR3 here is CASSLETEAFF. For the CDR3, the DNA is TGCGCCAGCAGCTTGGAGACTGAAGCTTTCTTT. The chain carries TRBV5-1 and TRBJ1-1; no clear D gene. V was trimmed by 0 bases and J by 5 bases, leaving 2 bases between them. Per the germline V gene, CDR1 is SGHRS and CDR2 is YFSETQ. CDR3 length equals 11 residues. Using reference TRBV5-1 and TRBJ1-1 for the parts outside the CDR3, the full variable domain is KAGVTQTPRYLIKTRGQQVTLSCSPISGHRSVSWYQQTPGQGLQFLFEYFSETQRNKGNFPGRFSGRQFSNSRSEMNVSTLELGDSALYLCASSLETEAFFGQGTRLTVV.

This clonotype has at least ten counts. The CDR3 nucleotides are TGTGCCACCAGCACAAACCTCCTTGGACTTAATTCACCCCTCCACTTT. Amino acids: CATSTNLLGLNSPLHF. This chain connects TRBV15 to TRBJ1-6, with no clear D. The germline V gene encodes CDR1 LNHNV and CDR2 YYDKDF (reference sequence). V was shortened by 4 bases and J by 6 bases, with 16 bases between the two germline ends. The CDR3 is 16 residues long. Variable domain in full (rest from reference TRBV15 and TRBJ1-6): DAMVIQNPRYQVTQFGKPVTLSCSQTLNHNVMYWYQQKSSQAPKLLFHYYDKDFNNEADTPDNFQSRRPNTSFCFLDIRSPGLGDTAMYLCATSTNLLGLNSPLHFGNGTRLTVT.

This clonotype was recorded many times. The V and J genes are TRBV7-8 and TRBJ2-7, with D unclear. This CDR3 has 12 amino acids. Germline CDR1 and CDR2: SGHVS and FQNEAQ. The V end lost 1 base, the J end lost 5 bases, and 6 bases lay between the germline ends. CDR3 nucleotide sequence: TGTGCCAGCAGCTTAGGGACCAACGAGCAGTACTTC. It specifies CASSLGTNEQYF.

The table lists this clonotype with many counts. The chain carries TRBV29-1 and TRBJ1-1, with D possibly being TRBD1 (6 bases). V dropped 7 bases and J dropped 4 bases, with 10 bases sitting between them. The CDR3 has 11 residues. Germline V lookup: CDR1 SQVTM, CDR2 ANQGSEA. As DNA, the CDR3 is TGCAGCGCTACAGGGCCCACTGAAGCTTTCTTT. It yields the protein CSATGPTEAFF.

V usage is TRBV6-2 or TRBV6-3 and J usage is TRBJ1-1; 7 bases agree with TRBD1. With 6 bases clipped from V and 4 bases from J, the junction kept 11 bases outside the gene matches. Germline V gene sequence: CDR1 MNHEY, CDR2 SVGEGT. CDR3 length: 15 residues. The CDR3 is CASRGGRDRGTEAFF. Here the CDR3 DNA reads TGTGCCAGCAGGGGGGGGCGGGACAGAGGCACTGAAGCTTTCTTT.

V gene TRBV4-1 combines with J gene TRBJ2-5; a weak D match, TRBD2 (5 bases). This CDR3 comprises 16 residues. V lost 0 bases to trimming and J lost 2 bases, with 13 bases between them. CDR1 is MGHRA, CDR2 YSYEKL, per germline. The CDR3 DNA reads TGCGCCAGCAGCCAAGATGTAGCGACCAGGCAAGAGACCCAGTACTTC. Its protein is CASSQDVATRQETQYF.

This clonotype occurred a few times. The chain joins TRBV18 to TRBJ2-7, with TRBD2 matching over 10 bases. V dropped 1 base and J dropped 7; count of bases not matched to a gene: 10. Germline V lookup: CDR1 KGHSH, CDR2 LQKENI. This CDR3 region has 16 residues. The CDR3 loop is CASSPLNLAGVREQYF. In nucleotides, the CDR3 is TGTGCCAGCTCACCACTAAATCTAGCGGGAGTTCGTGAGCAGTACTTC.

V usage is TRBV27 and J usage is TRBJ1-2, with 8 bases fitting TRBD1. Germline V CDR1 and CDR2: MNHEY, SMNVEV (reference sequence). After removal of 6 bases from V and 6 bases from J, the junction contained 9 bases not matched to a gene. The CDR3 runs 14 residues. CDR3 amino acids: CASSPGQGWHGYTF. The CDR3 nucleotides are TGTGCCAGCAGCCCCGGACAGGGCTGGCATGGCTACACCTTC.

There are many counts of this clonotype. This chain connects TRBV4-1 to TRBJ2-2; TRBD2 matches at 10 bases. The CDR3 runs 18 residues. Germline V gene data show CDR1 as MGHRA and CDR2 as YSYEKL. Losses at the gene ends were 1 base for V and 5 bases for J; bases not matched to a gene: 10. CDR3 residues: CASSQGGLAGVGTGELFF. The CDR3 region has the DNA TGCGCCAGCAGCCAAGGCGGCCTAGCGGGAGTTGGGACCGGGGAGCTGTTTTTT.

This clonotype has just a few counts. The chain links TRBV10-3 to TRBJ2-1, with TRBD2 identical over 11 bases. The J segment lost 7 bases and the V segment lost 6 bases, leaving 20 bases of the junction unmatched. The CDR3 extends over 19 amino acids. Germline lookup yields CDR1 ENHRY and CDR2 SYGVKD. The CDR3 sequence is CAIRRIAGGPPLPSNEQFF. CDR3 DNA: TGTGCCATCAGACGAATAGCGGGAGGGCCTCCTCTTCCGTCTAATGAGCAGTTCTTC.

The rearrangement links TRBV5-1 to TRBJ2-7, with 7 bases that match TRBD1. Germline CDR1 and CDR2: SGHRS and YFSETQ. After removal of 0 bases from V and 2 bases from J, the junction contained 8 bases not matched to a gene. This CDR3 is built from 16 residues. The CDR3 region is CASSLGTTGSTYEQYF. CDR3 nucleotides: TGCGCCAGCAGCTTGGGTACGACAGGGTCCACCTACGAGCAGTACTTC.

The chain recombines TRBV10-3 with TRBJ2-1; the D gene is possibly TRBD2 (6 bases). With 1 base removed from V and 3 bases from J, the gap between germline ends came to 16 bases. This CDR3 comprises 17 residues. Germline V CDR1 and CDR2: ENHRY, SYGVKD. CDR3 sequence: CAISELAAGAGYNEQFF. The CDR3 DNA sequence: TGTGCCATCAGTGAGTTAGCGGCGGGCGCTGGCTACAATGAGCAGTTCTTC.

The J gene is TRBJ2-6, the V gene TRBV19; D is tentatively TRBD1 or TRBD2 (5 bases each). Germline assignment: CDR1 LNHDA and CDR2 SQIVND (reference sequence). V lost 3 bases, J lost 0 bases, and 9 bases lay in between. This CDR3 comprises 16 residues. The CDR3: CASSIWDPSGANVLTF. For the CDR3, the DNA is TGTGCCAGTAGTATTTGGGACCCCTCTGGGGCCAACGTCCTGACTTTC.

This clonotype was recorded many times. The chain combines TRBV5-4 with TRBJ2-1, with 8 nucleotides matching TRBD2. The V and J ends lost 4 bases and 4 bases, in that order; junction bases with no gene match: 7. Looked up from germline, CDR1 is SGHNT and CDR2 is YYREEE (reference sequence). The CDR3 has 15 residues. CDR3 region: CASSQERERYNEQFF. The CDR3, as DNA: TGTGCCAGCAGCCAAGAGCGGGAGAGGTACAATGAGCAGTTCTTC. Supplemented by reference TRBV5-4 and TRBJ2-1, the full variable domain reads ETGVTQSPTHLIKTRGQQVTLRCSSQSGHNTVSWYQQALGQGPQFIFQYYREEENGRGNFPPRFSGLQFPNYSSELNVNALELDDSALYLCASSQERERYNEQFFGPGTRLTVL.